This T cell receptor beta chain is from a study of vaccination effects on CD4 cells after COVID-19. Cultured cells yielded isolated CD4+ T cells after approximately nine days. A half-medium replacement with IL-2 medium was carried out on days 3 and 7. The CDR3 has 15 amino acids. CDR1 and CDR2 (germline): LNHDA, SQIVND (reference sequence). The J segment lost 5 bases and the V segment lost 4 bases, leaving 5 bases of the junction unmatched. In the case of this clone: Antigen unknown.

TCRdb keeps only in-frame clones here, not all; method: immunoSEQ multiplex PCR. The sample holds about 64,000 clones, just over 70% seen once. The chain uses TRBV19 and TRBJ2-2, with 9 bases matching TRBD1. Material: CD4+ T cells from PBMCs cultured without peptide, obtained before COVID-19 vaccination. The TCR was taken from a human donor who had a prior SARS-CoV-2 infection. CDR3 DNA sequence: TGTGCCAGTAGTAAACAGGGGGCGATGACCGGGGAGCTGTTTTTT. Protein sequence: CASSKQGAMTGELFF.